One and the same sample provided the 32 T cell receptor beta chains below, sequenced in a study of response to subunit inactivated influenza vaccine. TCRdb reprocessed the RT-PCR reads via MiXCR and lists one record per CDR3 protein. The sample yields about 780,000 distinct CDR3 sequences, about a fifth seen once. This specimen was PBMCs from blood, taken around 5 days after vaccination. All receptors derive from a man aged 45-60 years who received an inactivated influenza vaccine.

This clonotype was detected only a few times. The chain combines TRBV7-2 with TRBJ1-5; possibly TRBD1 for D (5 bases). This CDR3 is 15 amino acids long. V was cut by 5 bases and J by 0 bases, with 11 bases left in between. Germline CDR1 reads SGHTA; CDR2 reads FQGNSA. CDR3 sequence: CASSHDSSSNQPQHF. The CDR3, as DNA: TGTGCCAGCAGCCACGACAGTTCTAGCAATCAGCCCCAGCATTTT.

This clonotype was counted many times. CDR3 nucleotide sequence: TGTGCCAGCAGCCCGAGACAGGGTCAGCCCCAGCATTTT. It encodes CASSPRQGQPQHF. The chain uses TRBV5-6 and TRBJ1-5, with TRBD1 identical over 7 bases. CDR1 and CDR2 (germline): SGHDT, YYEEEE. The ends lost 4 bases at V and 6 bases at J; junction bases unmatched: 4. The CDR3 covers 13 residues.

This clonotype was seen only a few times. The chain has TRBV29-1 and TRBJ2-3; tentatively, D is TRBD2 (7 bases). Germline V gives CDR1 SQVTM, CDR2 ANQGSEA. The CDR3 totals 15 residues. The V gene lost 6 bases and the J gene lost 3 bases, with 19 bases spanning the gap. The CDR3, as DNA: TGCAGCGTCGCGGGTAGGGGGGGCCCTACAGATACGCAGTATTTT. Its translation: CSVAGRGGPTDTQYF.

The chain has TRBV6-2 or TRBV6-3 and TRBJ2-7, with unresolved D. Trimming shortened V by 6 bases and J by 4 bases, and 10 bases separated the two germline ends. The CDR3 runs to 12 residues. CDR1 MNHEY and CDR2 SVGEGT come from the germline V gene. The DNA of the CDR3 is TGTGCCAGCAGCCAAAACCCTTACGAGCAGTACTTC. This translates into CASSQNPYEQYF.

The sample holds many counts of this clonotype. V and J are TRBV29-1 and TRBJ1-1; the D gene is possibly TRBD1 (5 bases). The germline V gene has CDR1 SQVTM and CDR2 ANQGSEA. The ends were cut back, 3 bases at V and 0 bases at J, with 17 bases in the middle. There are 16 residues in the CDR3. CDR3 residues: CSVEVIPGQLNTEAFF. CDR3 bases: TGCAGCGTTGAGGTCATACCGGGGCAACTGAACACTGAAGCTTTCTTT.

The V call is TRBV3-1, the J call TRBJ2-4; no definite D call. Germline assignment: CDR1 LGHDT and CDR2 YNNKEL (reference sequence). V lost 0 bases and J 1 base, leaving 16 bases between the germline ends. The CDR3 length is 18 residues. CDR3 in amino acids: CASSQDRAITGAKNIQYF. CDR3 sequence (DNA): TGTGCCAGCAGCCAAGATCGAGCCATAACTGGGGCCAAAAACATTCAGTACTTC.

This clonotype appeared a few times. The chain employs TRBV7-2 and TRBJ2-1; D gene ambiguous. Germline V gives CDR1 SGHTA, CDR2 FQGNSA. V was trimmed by 2 bases and J by 8 bases, leaving 7 bases between them. The CDR3 has 12 residues. CDR3 DNA sequence: TGTGCCAGCAGCTTATACCTCCATGAGCAGTTCTTC. It is translated as CASSLYLHEQFF.

The table lists this clonotype with a few counts. This chain joins TRBV7-8 and TRBJ1-2, with 7 bases fitting TRBD1. This CDR3 contains 16 residues. From germline, CDR1 is SGHVS and CDR2 FQNEAQ. Trimming removed 4 bases from V and 0 bases from J; junction bases left unmatched: 8. The CDR3 DNA reads as TGTGCCAGCAGCTCCCACCCGGGACAGCCTAACTATGGCTACACCTTC. Translation: CASSSHPGQPNYGYTF. Filled out from reference TRBV7-8 and TRBJ1-2, the complete variable domain reads GAGVSQSPRYKVAKRGQDVALRCDPISGHVSLFWYQQALGQGPEFLTYFQNEAQLDKSGLPSDRFFAERPEGSVSTLKIQRTQQEDSAVYLCASSSHPGQPNYGYTFGSGTRLTVV.

This clonotype was counted ten times or more. V and J are TRBV5-1 and TRBJ2-3; TRBD1 agrees at 7 bases. V dropped 1 base and J dropped 6; count of bases not matched to a gene: 8. Germline CDR1 reads SGHRS; CDR2 reads YFSETQ. This CDR3 contains 15 residues. The CDR3 is CASSLKGAFSDTQYF. The CDR3 nucleotides are TGCGCCAGCAGCTTGAAGGGGGCTTTCTCTGATACGCAGTATTTT. The full variable domain, completed using reference TRBV5-1 and TRBJ2-3, is KAGVTQTPRYLIKTRGQQVTLSCSPISGHRSVSWYQQTPGQGLQFLFEYFSETQRNKGNFPGRFSGRQFSNSRSEMNVSTLELGDSALYLCASSLKGAFSDTQYFGPGTRLTVL.

The V gene is TRBV6-2 or TRBV6-3, the J gene TRBJ1-5; the D gene is possibly TRBD1 (5 bases). CDR3 size: 13 residues. The V end was cut by 8 bases, the J end by 4 bases, with 12 bases between. The germline V gene encodes CDR1 MNHEY and CDR2 SVGEGT. The chain's CDR3 is CASGAHFNQPQHF. CDR3 DNA: TGTGCCAGCGGGGCCCACTTTAATCAGCCCCAGCATTTT.

This chain connects TRBV7-2 to TRBJ2-7; D gene ambiguous. Deletions cut 2 bases from V and 3 bases from J, with 8 bases between. CDR1 is SGHTA and CDR2 is FQGNSA in the germline V gene. This CDR3 is 13 amino acids long. The CDR3 loop reads CASSLNRNYEQYF. CDR3 nucleotide sequence: TGTGCCAGCAGCTTAAACCGAAACTACGAGCAGTACTTC.

This clonotype was picked up a small number of times. J is TRBJ1-1 and V is TRBV7-8; 7 nucleotides agree with TRBD1. The CDR3 has 15 amino acids. The germline gives CDR1 SGHVS, CDR2 FQNEAQ. With 2 bases clipped from V and 5 bases from J, the junction kept 8 bases outside the gene matches. CDR3 sequence reads: CASSLREGARTEAFF. The CDR3 nucleotides read TGTGCCAGCAGCTTAAGGGAGGGGGCTCGGACTGAAGCTTTCTTT.

This chain uses TRBV12-3 or TRBV12-4 with TRBJ2-2; a weak D match, TRBD2 (6 bases). Trimming removed 5 bases at V and 4 bases at J, with 14 bases between. This CDR3 contains 15 residues. CDR3 DNA: TGTGCCAGCAGTCCTTCCGGGGGACGCACCGGGGAGCTGTTTTTT. Amino acids: CASSPSGGRTGELFF.

This clonotype appeared a few times. The rearrangement uses TRBV7-9 and TRBJ1-3, with 7 bases identical to TRBD1. V lost 5 bases and J lost 3; bases outside the gene matches: 7. The CDR3 covers 15 residues. Per germline, CDR1 SEHNR and CDR2 FQNEAQ (reference sequence). In DNA, the CDR3 is TGTGCCAGCAGCCTACCCGGGACAGATGGAAACACCATATATTTT. As protein: CASSLPGTDGNTIYF.

This clonotype was found many times. The genes are TRBV29-1 and TRBJ2-7, with a weak D call TRBD1 (6 bases). Looked up from germline, CDR1 is SQVTM and CDR2 is ANQGSEA. Trimming cost V 6 bases and J 3 bases, with 24 bases left between them. The CDR3 totals 16 residues. This CDR3 reads CSVPAPDRGVGYEQYF. The CDR3 nucleotides are TGCAGCGTCCCTGCCCCGGACAGAGGGGTAGGCTACGAGCAGTACTTC.

J is TRBJ2-7 and V is TRBV28; the D is unclear. CDR1 and CDR2 (germline): MDHEN, SYDVKM. Trimming left V 6 bases short and J 0 bases short, with 12 bases between. This CDR3 is built from 14 residues. CDR3 in amino acids: CASRDAAPSYEQYF. The DNA for the CDR3 is TGTGCCAGCAGGGACGCTGCTCCCTCCTACGAGCAGTACTTC.

The chain uses TRBV10-3 and TRBJ2-7; D might be TRBD2 (6 bases). From germline, CDR1 is ENHRY and CDR2 SYGVKD. The V and J ends lost 3 bases and 4 bases respectively, with 13 bases between them. The CDR3 extends over 14 amino acids. The CDR3 region is CAISDPGRRYEQYF. The CDR3 coding sequence is TGTGCCATCAGTGACCCCGGGAGAAGGTACGAGCAGTACTTC.

This clonotype came up a few times. The chain combines TRBV27 with TRBJ2-7, with TRBD1 matching over 9 bases. The CDR3 totals 15 residues. Germline loops: CDR1 MNHEY, CDR2 SMNVEV (reference sequence). V was clipped by 6 bases and J by 3 bases; unmatched bases: 9. DNA for the CDR3: TGTGCCAGCAGCACTGTCCGGGACAGGGACTACGAGCAGTACTTC. It translates to CASSTVRDRDYEQYF.

V gene TRBV7-9 combines with J gene TRBJ2-1, with D perhaps matching TRBD1 (6 bases). V was cut by 4 bases and J by 6 bases, with 13 bases left in between. The germline V gene has CDR1 SEHNR and CDR2 FQNEAQ (reference sequence). The CDR3 extends over 14 amino acids. Written as DNA, the CDR3 is TGTGCCAGCAGCTCAACAGAGACAGGCAATGAGCAGTTCTTC. It is translated as CASSSTETGNEQFF.

Only a few counts were recorded for this clonotype. The J gene is TRBJ2-3, the V gene TRBV9; possibly TRBD1 for D (6 bases). This CDR3 comprises 14 residues. Trimming stripped 3 bases from V and 2 bases from J, with 10 bases between. The germline CDR1 and CDR2 sequences are SGDLS and YYNGEE. The CDR3 reads CASSAQGATDTQYF. The CDR3 coding sequence is TGTGCCAGCAGCGCACAGGGCGCCACAGATACGCAGTATTTT. Using reference TRBV9 and TRBJ2-3 for the parts outside the CDR3, the full variable domain is DSGVTQTPKHLITATGQRVTLRCSPRSGDLSVYWYQQSLDQGLQFLIQYYNGEERAKGNILERFSAQQFPDLHSELNLSSLELGDSALYFCASSAQGATDTQYFGPGTRLTVL.

This sequence joins TRBV7-9 and TRBJ1-4; D unresolved. V lost 1 base to trimming and J lost 8 bases, with 14 bases between them. The germline CDR1 and CDR2 sequences are SEHNR and FQNEAQ (reference sequence). The CDR3 has 15 residues. CDR3 sequence (DNA): TGTGCCAGCAGCTTAGGTGTGGTGACTCGCGAAAAACTGTTTTTT. Its protein is CASSLGVVTREKLFF. The variable domain in full, completed from reference TRBV7-9 and TRBJ1-4, reads DTGVSQNPRHKITKRGQNVTFRCDPISEHNRLYWYRQTLGQGPEFLTYFQNEAQLEKSRLLSDRFSAERPKGSFSTLEIQRTEQGDSAMYLCASSLGVVTREKLFFGSGTQLSVL.

This chain joins TRBV28 and TRBJ2-2, with 12 bases lining up with TRBD2. CDR3 length equals 16 residues. The trim removed 5 bases at V and 0 bases at J, leaving 1 base unmatched. Germline V CDR1 and CDR2: MDHEN, SYDVKM. The CDR3 coding sequence is TGTGCCAGCAGTCCTAGCGGGAGGGCGAACACCGGGGAGCTGTTTTTT. It specifies CASSPSGRANTGELFF.

The V gene is TRBV25-1, the J gene TRBJ2-2; 9 bases align to TRBD1. Unmatched junction bases numbered 6, after V lost 6 bases and J lost 7 bases. Germline V CDR1 and CDR2: MGHDK, SYGVNS. This CDR3 contains 14 residues. The CDR3 region is CASRGTGFYGELFF. For the CDR3, the DNA is TGTGCCAGCAGAGGGACAGGGTTTTACGGGGAGCTGTTTTTT. Variable domain in full (rest from reference TRBV25-1 and TRBJ2-2): EADIYQTPRYLVIGTGKKITLECSQTMGHDKMYWYQQDPGMELHLIHYSYGVNSTEKGDLSSESTVSRIRTEHFPLTLESARPSHTSQYLCASRGTGFYGELFFGEGSRLTVL.

The chain recombines TRBV20-1 with TRBJ2-1, with 10 bases aligning to TRBD2. Germline V gene sequence: CDR1 DFQATT, CDR2 SNEGSKA (reference sequence). The CDR3 is 18 amino acids. Losses at the gene ends were 4 bases for V and 0 bases for J; bases not matched to a gene: 12. The CDR3 sequence is CSAITGTSETISYNEQFF. In DNA form, the CDR3 reads TGCAGTGCTATCACCGGGACTAGCGAGACTATCTCCTACAATGAGCAGTTCTTC.

This clonotype was observed a few times. The gene calls are TRBV7-9 and TRBJ1-2, with 8 bases aligning to TRBD1. The germline gives CDR1 SEHNR, CDR2 FQNEAQ (reference sequence). V lost 4 bases to trimming and J lost 6 bases; unmatched junction nucleotides: 7. This CDR3 has 14 residues. The CDR3, as DNA: TGTGCCAGCAGCTCTCCACAGGGGGAGCATGGCTACACCTTC. Residues: CASSSPQGEHGYTF.

The chain couples TRBV4-1 to TRBJ2-3; a possible D gene is TRBD2 (5 bases). The CDR3 is 16 residues long. Germline assignment: CDR1 MGHRA and CDR2 YSYEKL. V shed 6 bases and J shed 2 bases, with 18 bases lying between them. CDR3: CASSPSGLRDTDTQYF. CDR3 nucleotides: TGCGCCAGCAGTCCGTCGGGTCTCCGGGACACAGATACGCAGTATTTT.

This clonotype was observed a few times. This chain joins TRBV6-1 and TRBJ1-2; D is undetermined. Looked up from germline, CDR1 is MNHNS and CDR2 is SASEGT. This CDR3 spans 14 amino acids. Between the trimmed V and J ends, which lost 8 bases and 4 bases, there was a span of 17 bases. The CDR3 sequence is CASSDPIAGYGYTF. Written as DNA, the CDR3 is TGTGCCAGCTCAGACCCCATTGCAGGCTATGGCTACACCTTC.

In DNA form, the CDR3 reads TGTGCCAGCGGGTCAGGAAGGAGAGACACAGATACGCAGTATTTT. Translated, it gives CASGSGRRDTDTQYF. The gene calls are TRBV28 and TRBJ2-3, with unresolved D. This CDR3 is 15 amino acids long. Trimming stripped 8 bases from V and 2 bases from J, with 17 bases between. The germline V gene encodes CDR1 MDHEN and CDR2 SYDVKM.

The rearrangement joins TRBV4-3 to TRBJ2-4; D call uncertain. This CDR3 has 14 residues. Trimming took off 0 bases at V and 6 bases at J, with 9 bases between the two ends. Germline V gene data show CDR1 as LGHNA and CDR2 as YSLEER. CDR3 loop: CASSQELEVNIQYF. CDR3 nucleotides: TGCGCCAGCAGCCAAGAACTCGAAGTAAACATTCAGTACTTC.

The chain links TRBV9 to TRBJ2-3; no clear D. Germline assignment: CDR1 SGDLS and CDR2 YYNGEE. V was shortened by 4 bases and J by 2 bases, with 17 bases between the two germline ends. CDR3 length: 16 residues. The chain's CDR3 is CASSLSAVPPTDTQYF. The CDR3 DNA follows: TGTGCCAGCAGCCTTTCGGCGGTACCACCCACAGATACGCAGTATTTT.

The chain joins TRBV6-1 to TRBJ2-2; 8 nucleotides agree with TRBD1. CDR1 MNHNS and CDR2 SASEGT come from the germline V gene. V gave up 10 bases and J gave up 3 bases; unmatched junction bases: 13. The CDR3 sequence is 16 residues long. Here the CDR3 DNA reads TGTGCCATCAGCCCCCGACAGGGGTCAGACACCGGGGAGCTGTTTTTT. It yields the protein CAISPRQGSDTGELFF.

The V gene is TRBV2, the J gene TRBJ2-1; TRBD1 might be the D (6 bases). Per germline, CDR1 SNHLY and CDR2 FYNNEI. This CDR3 comprises 12 residues. V dropped 4 bases and J dropped 5 bases, with 6 bases sitting between them. DNA of the CDR3: TGTGCCAGCAGTGGGACAGACAATGAGCAGTTCTTC. Translation gives CASSGTDNEQFF.